The 11 T cell receptor beta chains given below trace back to one sample, sequenced in a study of T cell repertoires in cytomegalovirus infection. In TCRdb, the reads were re-called with MiXCR into one record per CDR3 protein. Of tens of thousands of distinct CDR3 sequences detected, 20% to 25% appear once; the ten largest clones hold about 90%. Antigens of these TCRs are unknown. The sample was CD8+ T cells from cultured PBMCs, taken from culture after CMV antigen stimulation. The receptor set was obtained from a human donor in good health (CMV status not recorded). Some clones in this sample may be carry-over from other donors' samples.

At least ten counts were recorded for this clonotype. Here the CDR3 reads CASSTARFNEQFF. The CDR3 DNA reads TGTGCCAGCAGCACCGCCCGCTTTAATGAGCAGTTCTTC. This chain links TRBV7-8 with TRBJ2-1; D is uncertain. CDR1 is SGHVS, CDR2 FQNEAQ, per germline. The CDR3 consists of 13 residues. Trimming removed 5 bases from V and 7 bases from J, with 12 bases in between.

This clonotype was seen more than once but under ten times. The chain uses TRBV6-5 and TRBJ1-2; D unresolved. Trimming removed 0 bases at V and 3 bases at J, with 5 bases between. The CDR3 extends over 13 amino acids. From germline, CDR1 is MNHEY and CDR2 SVGAGI. CDR3 region: CASSYSVDYGYTF. CDR3 coding DNA: TGTGCCAGCAGTTACTCAGTAGACTATGGCTACACCTTC.

The chain combines TRBV9 with TRBJ2-1; 9 nucleotides match TRBD2. CDR3 length: 16 amino acids. Unmatched junction bases numbered 2, after V lost 1 base and J lost 0 bases. Germline-derived CDR1 and CDR2 are SGDLS and YYNGEE. CDR3 DNA: TGTGCCAGCAGCGTACTACTAGCGGGCTCCTACAATGAGCAGTTCTTC. As protein: CASSVLLAGSYNEQFF.

This clonotype was detected ten times or more. This chain links TRBV6-6 with TRBJ2-7, with D possibly being TRBD1 (5 bases). Trimming shortened V by 4 bases and J by 3 bases, and 7 bases separated the two germline ends. CDR3 length equals 12 residues. Germline V CDR1 and CDR2: MNHNY, SVGAGI (reference sequence). DNA for the CDR3: TGTGCCAGCAGTTCCAGGGTCTACGAGCAGTACTTC. This encodes CASSSRVYEQYF.

This clonotype was counted between two and nine times. V and J are TRBV11-2 and TRBJ2-1; D remains unclear. Trimming shortened V by 0 bases and J by 13 bases, and 16 bases separated the two germline ends. This CDR3 region has 14 residues. Germline CDR1 is SGHAT and CDR2 is FQNNGV. CDR3 residues: CASSLESGLSHQFF. The CDR3 DNA is TGTGCCAGCAGCTTAGAGTCCGGGCTCTCTCATCAGTTCTTC.

In its sample, this clonotype was seen a few times. The CDR3 protein is CASSTGGASYEQYF. CDR3 bases: TGTGCCAGCAGTACAGGGGGCGCGAGTTACGAGCAGTACTTC. The chain recombines TRBV7-2 with TRBJ2-7, with 9 bases lining up with TRBD1. CDR1 is SGHTA and CDR2 is FQGNSA in the germline V gene. This CDR3 region has 14 residues. Germline trimming cut 6 bases from V and 4 bases from J; bases unmatched to any gene: 7.

This clonotype was detected only a few times. The chain recombines TRBV20-1 with TRBJ2-7; 11 bases agree with TRBD2. CDR1 and CDR2 (germline): DFQATT, SNEGSKA (reference sequence). V trimming: 7 bases; J trimming: 1 base; junction bases outside the gene matches: 6. The CDR3 consists of 14 residues. The CDR3 reads CSGGLAGRSYEQYF. As DNA, the CDR3 is TGCAGTGGTGGACTAGCGGGCCGGTCCTACGAGCAGTACTTC.

The chain uses TRBV12-3 or TRBV12-4 and TRBJ1-5; D uncertain. The CDR3 is 13 residues long. With 5 bases removed from V and 3 bases from J, the gap between germline ends came to 8 bases. CDR3 DNA: TGTGCCAGCAGTCCGGGTGTCAATCAGCCCCAGCATTTT. As protein: CASSPGVNQPQHF.

V gene TRBV2 combines with J gene TRBJ1-2, with D uncertain. Trimming removed 10 bases at V and 6 bases at J, with 21 bases between. CDR3 length: 14 residues. Germline V CDR1 and CDR2: SNHLY, FYNNEI. The CDR3 here is CATLSGVNHDGYTF. CDR3 sequence (DNA): TGTGCCACCTTGTCCGGGGTTAATCACGATGGCTACACCTTC.

This clonotype turned up a few times. The rearrangement joins TRBV12-3 or TRBV12-4 to TRBJ2-5; no reliable D call. The CDR3 has 14 amino acids. Between the trimmed V and J ends, which lost 6 bases and 2 bases, there was a span of 13 bases. The CDR3 is CASRRRGEQETQYF. CDR3 bases: TGTGCCAGCAGGCGGCGCGGTGAACAAGAGACCCAGTACTTC.

The chain uses TRBV4-2 and TRBJ2-2; 13 bases are a match to TRBD2. The CDR3 runs 20 residues. The germline V gene encodes CDR1 LGHNA and CDR2 YNFKEQ. V was clipped by 1 base and J by 2 bases; unmatched bases: 10. Here the CDR3 reads CASSQVPRTSGGQNTGELFF. CDR3 in DNA: TGTGCCAGCAGCCAAGTCCCCAGGACTAGCGGGGGCCAAAACACCGGGGAGCTGTTTTTT.